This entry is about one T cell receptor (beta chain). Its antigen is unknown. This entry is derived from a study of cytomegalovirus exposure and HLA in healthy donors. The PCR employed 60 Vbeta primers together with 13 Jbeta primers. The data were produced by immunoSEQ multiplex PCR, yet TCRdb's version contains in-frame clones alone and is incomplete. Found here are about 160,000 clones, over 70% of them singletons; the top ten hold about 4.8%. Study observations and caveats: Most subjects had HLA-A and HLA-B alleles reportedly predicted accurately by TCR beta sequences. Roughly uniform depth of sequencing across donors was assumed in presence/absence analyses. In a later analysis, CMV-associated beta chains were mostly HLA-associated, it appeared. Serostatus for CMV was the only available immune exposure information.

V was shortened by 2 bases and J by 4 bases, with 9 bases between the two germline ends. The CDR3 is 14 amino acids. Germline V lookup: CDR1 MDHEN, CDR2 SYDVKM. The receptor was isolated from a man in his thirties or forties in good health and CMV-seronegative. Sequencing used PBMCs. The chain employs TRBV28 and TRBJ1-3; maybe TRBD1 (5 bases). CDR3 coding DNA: TGTGCCAGCAGTTTACAGGGTGCCGGAAACACCATATATTTT. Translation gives CASSLQGAGNTIYF.